Included here is one TCR beta chain sequence, with context. V lost 5 bases to trimming and J lost 2 bases; unmatched junction nucleotides: 9. This CDR3 region has 15 residues. The V gene's germline CDR1 is SGHTA and CDR2 FQGNSA. This sample is part of a study of shared clonotypes between healthy human individuals. Sequencing used immunoSEQ multiplex PCR; TCRdb keeps in-frame clones, though not all of them. The data contain approximately 2.1 million clones, 93% of them singletons. Source material: naive CD4+ T cells from PBMCs. As for subset: CD45RA+ positively selected. The receptor was isolated from a man between 18 and 29 years old in good health. Some clones in this sample may be carry-over from other donors' samples. This chain uses TRBV7-2 with TRBJ2-7, with TRBD1 matching 7 bases. The CDR3 loop reads CASSPHRQGAYEQYF. CDR3 in DNA: TGTGCCAGCAGCCCCCATAGGCAGGGGGCCTACGAGCAGTACTTC.